This T cell receptor (beta chain) appears in the sequencing data of a study of blood T cell repertoires in COVID-19. Study-level background: Nucleic acid was either cDNA or gDNA, and it came from T cells, B-cell-depleted T cells, or PBMCs.

The study assigned cohorts using participant-reported clinical history. Two negative PCRs, clearance, or symptom resolution had been documented for recovered Cohort 3 donors. Germline V gene sequence: CDR1 GTSNPN, CDR2 SVGIG (reference sequence). V shed 4 bases and J shed 0 bases, with 15 bases lying between them. This CDR3 has 15 amino acids. The authors' processing: Nucleated cell number was recorded as an estimate derived from reference gene primer amplification. TCRdb keeps only in-frame clones here, not all; method: immunoSEQ multiplex PCR. From that table come the V and J calls and clone size; the DNA was used to work out D and trimming. The sample has fewer than 200,000 clones, around four fifths seen once; the top ten hold 4.4%.

The sample consisted of PBMCs or T cells enriched from blood (not recorded which). The receptor was isolated from a woman in her forties or fifties who had recovered from COVID-19. This sequence joins TRBV30 and TRBJ1-1; D is uncertain. The DNA of the CDR3 is TGTGCCTGGAAGGGAGGCTCCCCGATGAACACTGAAGCTTTCTTT. It is translated as CAWKGGSPMNTEAFF. Full variable domain (remainder filled in from reference TRBV30 and TRBJ1-1): SQTIHQWPATLVQPVGSPLSLECTVEGTSNPNLYWYRQAAGRGLQLLFYSVGIGQISSEVPQNLSASRPQDRQFILSSKKLLLSDSGFYLCAWKGGSPMNTEAFFGQGTRLTVV.